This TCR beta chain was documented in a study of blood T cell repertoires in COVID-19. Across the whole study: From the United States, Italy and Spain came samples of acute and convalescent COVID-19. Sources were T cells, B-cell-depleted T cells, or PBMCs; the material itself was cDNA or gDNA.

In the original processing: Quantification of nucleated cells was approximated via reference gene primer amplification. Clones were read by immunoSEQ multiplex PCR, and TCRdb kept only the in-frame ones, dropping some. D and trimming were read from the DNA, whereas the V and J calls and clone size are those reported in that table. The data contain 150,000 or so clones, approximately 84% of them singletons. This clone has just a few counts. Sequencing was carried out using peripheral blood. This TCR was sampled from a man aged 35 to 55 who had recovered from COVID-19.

As DNA, the CDR3 is TGTGCCAGCAGCTCACTAGCGGGAGGGCTCACAGATACGCAGTATTTT. Its translation is CASSSLAGGLTDTQYF. This chain links TRBV7-8 with TRBJ2-3; the match to TRBD2 covers 13 bases. V lost 4 bases, J lost 2 bases, and 3 bases stayed unmatched. Germline V CDR1 and CDR2: SGHVS, FQNEAQ. This CDR3 has 16 amino acids.